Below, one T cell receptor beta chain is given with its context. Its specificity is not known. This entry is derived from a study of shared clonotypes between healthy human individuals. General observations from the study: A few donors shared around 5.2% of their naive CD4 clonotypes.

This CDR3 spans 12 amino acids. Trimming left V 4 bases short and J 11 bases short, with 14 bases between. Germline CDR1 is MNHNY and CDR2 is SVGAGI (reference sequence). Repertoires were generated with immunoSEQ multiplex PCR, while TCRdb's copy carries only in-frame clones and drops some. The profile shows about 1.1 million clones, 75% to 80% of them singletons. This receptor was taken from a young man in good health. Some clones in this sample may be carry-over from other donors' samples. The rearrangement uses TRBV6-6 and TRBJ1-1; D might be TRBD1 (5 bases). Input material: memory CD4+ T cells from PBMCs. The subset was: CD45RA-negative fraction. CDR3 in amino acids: CASSSPWGEAFF. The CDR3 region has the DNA TGTGCCAGCAGTTCCCCCTGGGGCGAGGCTTTCTTT.